This T cell receptor (beta chain) comes out of a study of blood T cell repertoires in COVID-19. Study-level background: Samples came from the United States, Italy and Spain, spanning acute and convalescent COVID-19.

Per the authors' pipeline: Estimation of nucleated cell counts relied on the amplification of reference gene primers. Profiled with immunoSEQ multiplex PCR; TCRdb holds only in-frame clones, not every one. From that table come the V and J calls and clone size; the DNA was used to work out D and trimming. Here the sample spans approximately 160,000 clones, around 86% being singletons. J lost 3 bases, V lost 3 bases, and 19 bases had no gene match. CDR1 is MNHNS and CDR2 is SASEGT in the germline V gene. This CDR3 spans 20 amino acids. Sequencing was performed on peripheral blood. The chain joins TRBV6-1 to TRBJ1-5, with TRBD1 matching 8 bases. The TCR sequence derives from a man aged 60 to 75 with COVID-19, enrolled during active disease. CDR3: CASSEGKRGQERGINQPQHF. In DNA form, the CDR3 reads TGTGCCAGCAGTGAGGGCAAGAGGGGACAGGAAAGGGGCATCAATCAGCCCCAGCATTTT.